Presented here are 8 T cell receptor beta chains from one specimen sequenced in a study of cytomegalovirus exposure and HLA in healthy donors. PCR amplification relied on 60 Vbeta primers (plus 13 Jbeta primers). Sequencing used immunoSEQ multiplex PCR; TCRdb keeps in-frame clones, though not all of them. The data show 80,000 to 95,000 clones, approximately 84% seen once. Sequencing was done on a sample of PBMCs. Every receptor here comes from a woman between 18 and 29 years old in good health and CMV-seropositive.

This chain connects TRBV6-5 to TRBJ2-2; tentative D call: TRBD2 (5 bases). Trimming took 7 bases from V and 5 from J, leaving 11 bases between them. Germline-derived CDR1 and CDR2 are MNHEY and SVGAGI. This CDR3 spans 13 amino acids. CDR3: CASNPRETGELFF. CDR3 nucleotides: TGTGCCAGCAACCCGAGGGAAACCGGGGAGCTGTTTTTT.

The rearrangement joins TRBV15 to TRBJ2-1; the match to TRBD2 covers 8 bases. J was trimmed by 9 bases and V by 2 bases; bases with no gene match: 9. The CDR3 is made up of 15 amino acids. Germline V gene lookup returns CDR1 LNHNV and CDR2 YYDKDF (reference sequence). The chain's CDR3 is CATSRRSGRGSEQFF. DNA of the CDR3: TGTGCCACCAGCAGACGAAGCGGGAGAGGCAGTGAGCAGTTCTTC.

The chain employs TRBV28 and TRBJ1-4; 10 bases are shared with TRBD1. This CDR3 contains 15 residues. Germline values: CDR1 MDHEN, CDR2 SYDVKM. V dropped 6 bases and J dropped 6; count of bases not matched to a gene: 7. CDR3 sequence: CASSPGQGIDEKLFF. The DNA for the CDR3 is TGTGCCAGCAGCCCGGGACAGGGGATCGATGAAAAACTGTTTTTT.

This rearrangement joins TRBV1 to TRBJ2-4; the DNA was not used to check the table's D call, TRBD2. TRBV1 is a known pseudogene. The CDR3 is 10 amino acids. The CDR3, as DNA: TGCACCAGCCCGGGTGGCATTCAGTACTTC. Translating it yields CTSPGGIQYF.

V is TRBV5-1 and J is TRBJ1-2; TRBD1 aligns across 7 bases. This CDR3 has 14 residues. Germline V gene sequence: CDR1 SGHRS, CDR2 YFSETQ. The ends lost 4 bases at V and 7 bases at J; junction bases unmatched: 10. CDR3: CASSEFDRVVGYTF. CDR3 DNA: TGCGCCAGCAGCGAGTTTGACAGGGTGGTTGGCTACACCTTC.

The chain combines TRBV10-3 with TRBJ1-5; no firm D call. Per germline, CDR1 ENHRY and CDR2 SYGVKD. This CDR3 contains 14 residues. Trimming took off 4 bases at V and 0 bases at J, with 7 bases between the two ends. The CDR3 region has the DNA TGTGCCATCAGTGGGCAGGTTAGCAATCAGCCCCAGCATTTT. Protein product: CAISGQVSNQPQHF.

Points on this clone: Sequence at one end of the junction differs from germline and may be a read error. The chain is built from TRBV6-5 and TRBJ2-4; D is perhaps TRBD1 (5 bases). The CDR3 contains 13 residues. In germline, CDR1 is MNHEY, CDR2 SVGAGI. CDR3 DNA sequence: TGTGCCAGCAGACCCCAGGGCCGGGCAGGGATGGACTTC. This translates into CASRPQGRAGMDF.

J is TRBJ2-2 and V is TRBV9; 8 bases line up with TRBD1. V trimming: 3 bases; J trimming: 0 bases; junction bases outside the gene matches: 4. This CDR3 contains 16 residues. CDR1 is SGDLS and CDR2 is YYNGEE in the germline V gene. CDR3 bases: TGTGCCAGCAGCGATAGGACAGGGCCGAACACCGGGGAGCTGTTTTTT. Amino acids: CASSDRTGPNTGELFF.